Below, one T cell receptor beta chain is given with its context. V was cut by 10 bases and J by 0 bases, with 16 bases left in between. This CDR3 is 15 amino acids long. In germline, CDR1 is SEHNR, CDR2 FQNEAQ (reference sequence). This sample stems from a study of cytomegalovirus exposure and HLA in healthy donors. Both 60 Vbeta primers and 13 Jbeta primers went into the PCR. The method was immunoSEQ multiplex PCR; TCRdb's version includes in-frame clones alone and lacks a portion of them. There are approximately 180,000 clones in the sample; about 79% occur only once, and 6% to 7% lies in the top ten.

The sample was PBMCs. This chain connects TRBV7-9 to TRBJ2-1; D perhaps matches TRBD2 (6 bases). The receptor's source is a man between 40 and 49 years old in good health and CMV-seropositive. CDR3 loop: CATALGRSSYNEQFF. Written as DNA, the CDR3 is TGTGCCACTGCCTTAGGGAGGAGCTCCTACAATGAGCAGTTCTTC.